This TCR beta chain was sequenced during a study of T cell responses to AZD1222 COVID-19 vaccine. Method: immunoSEQ multiplex PCR; TCRdb's copy keeps in-frame clones and lacks some. The table lists roughly 180,000 clones, around 95% of them singletons. The CDR3 is 14 amino acids. The V gene's germline CDR1 is LNHDA and CDR2 SQIVND (reference sequence). The V end lost 3 bases, the J end lost 0 bases, and 9 bases lay between the germline ends. The clonotype comes from an adult in good health. Here the sequenced sample was peripheral blood, taken on day 0 of AZD1222 vaccination. The chain is built from TRBV19 and TRBJ2-7; tentative D call: TRBD1 (5 bases). The CDR3 DNA follows: TGTGCCAGTAGTATTTTAGGGGCCTCCTACGAGCAGTACTTC. Its translation is CASSILGASYEQYF.